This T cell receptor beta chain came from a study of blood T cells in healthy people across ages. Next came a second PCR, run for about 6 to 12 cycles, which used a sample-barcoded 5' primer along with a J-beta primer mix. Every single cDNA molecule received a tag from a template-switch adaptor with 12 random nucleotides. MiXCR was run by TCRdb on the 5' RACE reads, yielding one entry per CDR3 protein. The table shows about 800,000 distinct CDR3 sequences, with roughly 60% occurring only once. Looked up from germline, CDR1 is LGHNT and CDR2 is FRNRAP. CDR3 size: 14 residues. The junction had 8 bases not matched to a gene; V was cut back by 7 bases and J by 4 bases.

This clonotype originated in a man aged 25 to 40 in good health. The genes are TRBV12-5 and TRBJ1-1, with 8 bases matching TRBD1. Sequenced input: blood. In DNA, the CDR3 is TGTGCTAGTGCGGCAGGGGGCCAGGGCACTGAAGCTTTCTTT. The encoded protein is CASAAGGQGTEAFF.